The TCR beta chain described here comes from a study of control samples from healthy donors and cancer patients. The germline CDR1 and CDR2 sequences are SGHDT and YYEEEE. This CDR3 is built from 13 residues. Trimming took 10 bases from V and 4 from J; bases not matched to a gene: 6. Assay used: immunoSEQ multiplex PCR; TCRdb lists only in-frame clones, some missing. The sample lists some 410,000 clones, around 90% occurring once. This receptor was obtained from a middle-aged man with head and neck cancer. Sequencing input: PBMCs. V gene TRBV5-6 combines with J gene TRBJ2-1, with 9 bases that match TRBD1. CDR3 amino acids: CAGGTGRYNEQFF. The CDR3 DNA sequence: TGTGCCGGGGGGACAGGGAGGTACAATGAGCAGTTCTTC.